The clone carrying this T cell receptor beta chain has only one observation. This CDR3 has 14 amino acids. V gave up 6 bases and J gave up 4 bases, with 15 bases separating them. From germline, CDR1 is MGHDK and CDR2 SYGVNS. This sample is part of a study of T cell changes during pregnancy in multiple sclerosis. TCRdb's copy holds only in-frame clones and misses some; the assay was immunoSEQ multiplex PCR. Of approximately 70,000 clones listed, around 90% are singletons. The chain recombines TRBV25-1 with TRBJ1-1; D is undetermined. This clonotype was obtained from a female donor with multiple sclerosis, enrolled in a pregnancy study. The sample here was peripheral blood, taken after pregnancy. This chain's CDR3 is CASSLVGESTEAFF. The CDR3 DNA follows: TGTGCCAGCAGCCTCGTTGGGGAGAGCACTGAAGCTTTCTTT.